Within the sample, the clone carrying this T cell receptor (beta chain) is medium-sized. The target antigen is unknown. Reliance was placed on clinical symptoms, serum thyroxine, TRAb, thyroid ultrasound and orbital computed tomography for diagnosis. The sample is drawn from a study of Graves' ophthalmopathy and Graves' hyperthyroidism. Looking at the study overall: Blood was drawn at initial diagnosis, before any treatment.

Looked up from germline, CDR1 is SEHNR and CDR2 is FQNEAQ (reference sequence). Trimming shortened V by 0 bases and J by 4 bases, and 9 bases separated the two germline ends. The CDR3 is 14 residues long. Study-level findings and limits: Separation of ophthalmopathy from stable hyperthyroidism was achieved by a 13-signature model, at about 91% sensitivity and around 81% specificity. A majority of expanded thyroid clonotypes exceeding 0.001 frequency were likewise present in blood.

The authors amplified TCR beta CDR3 regions from RNA transcripts. A first-round RT-PCR used HTBI primers, followed by a second-round multiplex PCR. One entry per CDR3 protein results from TCRdb running MiXCR on the multiplex PCR reads. In the table there are 40,000 to 50,000 distinct CDR3 sequences, approximately 52% of which are singletons. This sequence was found in an adult man with Graves' ophthalmopathy. V and J are TRBV7-9 and TRBJ1-2; the D gene is possibly TRBD1 (5 bases). Sequencing was performed on peripheral blood. The CDR3 spells CASSLARQGYGYTF. The DNA of the CDR3 is TGTGCCAGCAGCTTAGCGCGGCAGGGCTATGGCTACACCTTC. Full variable domain (remainder filled in from reference TRBV7-9 and TRBJ1-2): DTGVSQNPRHKITKRGQNVTFRCDPISEHNRLYWYRQTLGQGPEFLTYFQNEAQLEKSRLLSDRFSAERPKGSFSTLEIQRTEQGDSAMYLCASSLARQGYGYTFGSGTRLTVV.